This TCR beta chain was identified in a study of blood T cell repertoires in COVID-19 (dated by TCRdb to about 2020). Context from the whole study: Collaborator samples came from the United States, Italy and Spain and covered acute and convalescent phases of COVID-19. The repertoires were released in a freely available public database intended as a resource for research on the immune response to SARS-CoV-2. Subjects who had been exposed to COVID-19, were actively infected with it, or had recovered from it provided the deeply sampled blood TCRbeta repertoires that made up the dataset. The prospective study material was composed of cDNA or gDNA derived from T cells, B-cell-depleted T cells, or PBMCs. Nearly every sample came with metadata listing a de-identified subject ID, COVID-19 status, age in years and sex. Where HLA class I and class II types were available, the types were taken from metadata supplied by the sample provider, not from assay-based typing. Samples were obtained from the ongoing ImmuneRACE study (first 160 participants) and from 950 to 1,500 subjects provided by 6 global collaborators. Study-wide conclusions, independent of this receptor: The quantity of clinical and demographic metadata differed by source and by participant and was supplied without curation.

Whole blood was collected in K2EDTA tubes by collaborating institutions according to the institutions' own protocols. Collaborator samples were shipped for TCRbeta analysis as frozen whole blood, isolated PBMCs, or DNA extracted from either sample type. Regarding this clone: The antigen it recognizes is unknown. No base qualities exist here, and no much larger clone lies one base off it.

TCRbeta CDR3 regions were amplified from genomic DNA using the immunoSEQ Assay, a bias-controlled multiplex PCR. Turning to the authors' computational methods: The number of nucleated cells in each sample was estimated from the amplification of reference gene primers within the assay. To quantify the absolute abundance of each unique TCRbeta CDR3 rearrangement, sequence reads were collapsed and filtered. For each sample, productive Simpson clonality was calculated as the square root of Simpson's diversity index across productive rearrangements. TCRdb's version of the immuneACCESS table is confined to in-frame rearrangements and falls short of the full clone set. An unresolved V gene accounts for under half of the shortfall where checked; the remainder is of unknown origin. The DNA was the basis for D and trimming; V, J and clone size are from that table. In this sample the table shows about 130,000 clones, over 70% of which occur a single time. The top ten clones comprise around 18% of the sample.

The germline ends are 14 bases apart after V is trimmed by 1 base and J by 7 bases. Taken from the germline V gene, the CDR1 and CDR2 loops are SGHRS and YFSETQ. The CDR3 sequence holds 15 residues, the cysteine and phenylalanine included. Only the CDR3 portion is preserved as DNA: 45 bases, with reading frame beginning at the first base. This clonotype was sampled from an elderly man with acute or convalescent COVID-19. The chain uses TRBV5-1 and TRBJ1-4; TRBD1 might be the D gene, on 6 matching bases. The sample taken for sequencing was peripheral blood. The CDR3 sequence is CASSLSGGVGEKLFF. The DNA sequence follows: TGCGCCAGCAGCTTGTCGGGGGGCGTGGGTGAAAAACTGTTTTTT.